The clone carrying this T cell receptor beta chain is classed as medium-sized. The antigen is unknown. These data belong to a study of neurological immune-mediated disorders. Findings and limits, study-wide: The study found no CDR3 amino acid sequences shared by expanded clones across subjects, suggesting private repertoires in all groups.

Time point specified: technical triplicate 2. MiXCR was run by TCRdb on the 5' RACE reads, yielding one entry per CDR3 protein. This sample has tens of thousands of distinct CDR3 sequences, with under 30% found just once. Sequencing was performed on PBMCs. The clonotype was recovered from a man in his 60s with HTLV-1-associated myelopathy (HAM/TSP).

DNA of the CDR3: TGTGCCAGCAGCTTAGGCCCCCCGGGACAGGGGAATTATGGCTACACCTTC. Protein product: CASSLGPPGQGNYGYTF. The chain recombines TRBV7-2 with TRBJ1-2; 10 nucleotides match TRBD1. The ends lost 1 base at V and 5 bases at J; junction bases unmatched: 10. Germline CDR1 reads SGHTA; CDR2 reads FQGNSA. The CDR3 sequence is 17 residues long.